This T cell receptor (beta chain) was sequenced in a study of blood T cell repertoires in COVID-19. In the source study's methods: Nucleated cell counts were estimated from reference gene primer amplification. TCRdb's copy holds only in-frame clones and misses some; the assay was immunoSEQ multiplex PCR. The V and J calls and clone size are taken from that table; D and trimming were inferred from the DNA. The data show under 300,000 clones, nearly 90% seen once. The CDR3 is made up of 16 amino acids. The ends lost 2 bases at V and 6 bases at J; junction bases unmatched: 10. Germline CDR1 reads SGHRS; CDR2 reads YFSETQ.

The gene calls are TRBV5-1 and TRBJ1-5; 8 bases match TRBD1. The receptor's source is a woman in her thirties with acute or convalescent COVID-19. The material sequenced was peripheral blood. The CDR3 sequence: CASSFLPGQAGQPQHF. The DNA for the CDR3 is TGCGCCAGCAGCTTTCTACCGGGACAGGCAGGTCAGCCCCAGCATTTT.